A selection of T cell receptor beta chains follows, all from one sample in a study of blood T cell repertoires in COVID-19. Clones were read by immunoSEQ multiplex PCR, and TCRdb kept only the in-frame ones, dropping some. The sample includes hundreds of thousands of clones, around 92% of them seen just once. Sequenced sample: peripheral blood. These receptor sequences come from a man aged 35-49 years with acute or convalescent COVID-19. CDR3s leave out the opening cysteine and the closing phenylalanine or tryptophan. Fields, in order: J gene, V gene, CDR3 protein.

>TRBJ2-3|TRBV7-8
ASSLQRGSTDTQY
>TRBJ2-6|TRBV30
ASTRPGPGANVLT
>TRBJ1-5|TRBV7-9
ASSVGVNQPQH
>TRBJ2-7|TRBV15
ATSRLPPQGTSYEQY
>TRBJ1-3|TRBV5-4
ASSFRDRGNTIY
>TRBJ2-3|TRBV5-1
ASSLDGRSGSTDTQY
>TRBJ1-1|TRBV11-3
ASSRSGTANTEAF
>TRBJ1-1|TRBV2
ASSEFRQGGTEAF
>TRBJ2-2|TRBV5-8
ASSFWTGRTGELF
>TRBJ2-7|TRBV27
ASSLSREFHEQY
>TRBJ1-1|TRBV19
ASSVRHTLQAF
>TRBJ2-5|TRBV29-1
SVEDPKNRLLGETQY
>TRBJ2-7|TRBV6-5
ASSPSDRVEQY
>TRBJ1-2|TRBV19
ATTGSYGYT
>TRBJ1-5|TRBV18
ASSPLQGSNQPQH
>TRBJ2-1|TRBV27
ASNRRPGDLNEQF
>TRBJ2-5|TRBV9
ASSVTSGSSWETQY
>TRBJ2-7|TRBV11-2
ASSLHSGLSSYEQY
>TRBJ1-2|TRBV6-1
ASSEVQSFYGYT
>TRBJ2-3|TRBV7-9
ASSLDGGPGDTQY
>TRBJ2-1|TRBV6-6
ASSYVLELHEQF
>TRBJ1-5|TRBV10-3
AIGRGSHQPQH
>TRBJ1-1|TRBV28
ASSLGQKNTEAF
>TRBJ2-7|TRBV3-1/TRBV3-2
ASRQAGGWEQY
>TRBJ1-6|TRBV28
ASRGTGNPPLH
>TRBJ2-4|TRBV9
ASSVDISNIQY
>TRBJ1-5|TRBV9
ASSDRGRQPQH
>TRBJ2-5|TRBV2
ASSSDRGAGETQY
>TRBJ1-1|TRBV6-2/TRBV6-3
ASSYSGDSSFMNTEAF
>TRBJ2-7|TRBV5-4
ASSNAWGGDEQY
>TRBJ1-1|TRBV28
ASRIQGAYTEAF
>TRBJ1-5|TRBV29-1
SVGQGNNQPQH
>TRBJ2-7|TRBV18
ASSPKVAGYEQY
>TRBJ1-6|TRBV5-4
ASSLGSGGSSPLH
>TRBJ1-1|TRBV7-2
ASSFAGMNTEAF
>TRBJ2-3|TRBV29-1
SAGGQTGTSTDTQY
>TRBJ1-2|TRBV6-5
ASSREGGDRYGYT
>TRBJ2-7|TRBV11-2
ASSLERVGGRSYEQY
>TRBJ1-1|TRBV6-2/TRBV6-3
ASSRDRRNTEAF
>TRBJ1-2|TRBV7-9
ASSLTRDRGYSGGYGYT
>TRBJ1-2|TRBV2
ASSLVDRSYGYT
>TRBJ1-1|TRBV2
ASSATQTGTRGAF
>TRBJ2-2|TRBV6-5
AFRDRVTGELF
>TRBJ1-1|TRBV4-2
ASSQDDRKQQAF
>TRBJ1-1|TRBV7-8
ASSRRGNTEAF
>TRBJ2-1|TRBV5-5
ASSPSIAGNSYNEQF
>TRBJ1-1|TRBV28
ATHGDTEAF
>TRBJ2-3|TRBV15
ATSRDRARGTTDTQY
>TRBJ1-5|TRBV25-1
ASSAGQGQPQH
>TRBJ2-3|TRBV18
ASSPSNYPPSTDTQY
>TRBJ2-3|TRBV2
ASRRSGTDTTDTQY
>TRBJ2-7|TRBV2
ASGRGSSYEQY
>TRBJ1-2|TRBV10-2
ASSEWVGAYGYT
>TRBJ2-1|TRBV6-5
ASRIDRVSYNEQF
>TRBJ1-5|TRBV2
ASSGGRVPNQPQH
>TRBJ2-7|TRBV15
ATSRPDSSYEQY
>TRBJ2-2|TRBV6-2/TRBV6-3
ASSLLEIANTGELF
>TRBJ1-2|TRBV2
ASSEDTRWGGYT
>TRBJ2-7|TRBV12-3/TRBV12-4
ASSWDRGYKY